What follows describes a single TCR beta chain. Its matching antigen is unknown. The data are from a study of CD8+CD57+ T cells in acquired aplastic anemia. Study-level points and caveats: In common between the patients and the controls were around 29 CD8+ CDR3 sequences.

Profiles of TCR beta VDJ and CDR3 were generated from a genomic DNA template. From the reads, TCRdb called clonotypes with MiXCR, one entry per CDR3 protein. The sample lists 110,000 or so distinct CDR3 sequences, 45% to 60% occurring once. The germline V and J ends were trimmed by 9 bases and 2 bases, with 14 bases remaining between them. The CDR3 sequence is 13 residues long. Germline CDR1 LNHDA, CDR2 SQIVND (reference sequence). Sequencing involved patients with CD8+CD57+ cell expansion previously shown by flow cytometry. The origin of this receptor is a human donor with aplastic anemia. Sequenced sample: sorted CD4+, CD8+, or CD8+CD57+ T cells (not recorded which) from PBMCs. The genes are TRBV19 and TRBJ2-7; either TRBD1 or TRBD2 may fit D (7 bases each). The CDR3 here is CASQPGGAYEQYF. CDR3 DNA sequence: TGTGCCAGCCAACCAGGGGGGGCCTACGAGCAGTACTTC.